The clone carrying this T cell receptor (beta chain) has just a few counts. One entry per CDR3 protein, called by TCRdb with MiXCR from the RT-PCR reads. This sample has hundreds of thousands of distinct CDR3 sequences, with 9.5% to 13% found just once. These data belong to a study of response to subunit inactivated influenza vaccine. J was trimmed by 4 bases and V by 3 bases; bases with no gene match: 4. The CDR3 length is 15 residues. The germline gives CDR1 MDHEN, CDR2 SYDVKM. The gene calls are TRBV28 and TRBJ2-1, with TRBD2 matching over 9 bases. This TCR came from a man aged 45-60 years who received an inactivated influenza vaccine. Sequences were derived from PBMCs from blood, sampled roughly 48 days after vaccination. The CDR3 DNA follows: TGTGCCAGCAGTTTTAGCGGGGGCCAGTACAATGAGCAGTTCTTC. Translating it yields CASSFSGGQYNEQFF.